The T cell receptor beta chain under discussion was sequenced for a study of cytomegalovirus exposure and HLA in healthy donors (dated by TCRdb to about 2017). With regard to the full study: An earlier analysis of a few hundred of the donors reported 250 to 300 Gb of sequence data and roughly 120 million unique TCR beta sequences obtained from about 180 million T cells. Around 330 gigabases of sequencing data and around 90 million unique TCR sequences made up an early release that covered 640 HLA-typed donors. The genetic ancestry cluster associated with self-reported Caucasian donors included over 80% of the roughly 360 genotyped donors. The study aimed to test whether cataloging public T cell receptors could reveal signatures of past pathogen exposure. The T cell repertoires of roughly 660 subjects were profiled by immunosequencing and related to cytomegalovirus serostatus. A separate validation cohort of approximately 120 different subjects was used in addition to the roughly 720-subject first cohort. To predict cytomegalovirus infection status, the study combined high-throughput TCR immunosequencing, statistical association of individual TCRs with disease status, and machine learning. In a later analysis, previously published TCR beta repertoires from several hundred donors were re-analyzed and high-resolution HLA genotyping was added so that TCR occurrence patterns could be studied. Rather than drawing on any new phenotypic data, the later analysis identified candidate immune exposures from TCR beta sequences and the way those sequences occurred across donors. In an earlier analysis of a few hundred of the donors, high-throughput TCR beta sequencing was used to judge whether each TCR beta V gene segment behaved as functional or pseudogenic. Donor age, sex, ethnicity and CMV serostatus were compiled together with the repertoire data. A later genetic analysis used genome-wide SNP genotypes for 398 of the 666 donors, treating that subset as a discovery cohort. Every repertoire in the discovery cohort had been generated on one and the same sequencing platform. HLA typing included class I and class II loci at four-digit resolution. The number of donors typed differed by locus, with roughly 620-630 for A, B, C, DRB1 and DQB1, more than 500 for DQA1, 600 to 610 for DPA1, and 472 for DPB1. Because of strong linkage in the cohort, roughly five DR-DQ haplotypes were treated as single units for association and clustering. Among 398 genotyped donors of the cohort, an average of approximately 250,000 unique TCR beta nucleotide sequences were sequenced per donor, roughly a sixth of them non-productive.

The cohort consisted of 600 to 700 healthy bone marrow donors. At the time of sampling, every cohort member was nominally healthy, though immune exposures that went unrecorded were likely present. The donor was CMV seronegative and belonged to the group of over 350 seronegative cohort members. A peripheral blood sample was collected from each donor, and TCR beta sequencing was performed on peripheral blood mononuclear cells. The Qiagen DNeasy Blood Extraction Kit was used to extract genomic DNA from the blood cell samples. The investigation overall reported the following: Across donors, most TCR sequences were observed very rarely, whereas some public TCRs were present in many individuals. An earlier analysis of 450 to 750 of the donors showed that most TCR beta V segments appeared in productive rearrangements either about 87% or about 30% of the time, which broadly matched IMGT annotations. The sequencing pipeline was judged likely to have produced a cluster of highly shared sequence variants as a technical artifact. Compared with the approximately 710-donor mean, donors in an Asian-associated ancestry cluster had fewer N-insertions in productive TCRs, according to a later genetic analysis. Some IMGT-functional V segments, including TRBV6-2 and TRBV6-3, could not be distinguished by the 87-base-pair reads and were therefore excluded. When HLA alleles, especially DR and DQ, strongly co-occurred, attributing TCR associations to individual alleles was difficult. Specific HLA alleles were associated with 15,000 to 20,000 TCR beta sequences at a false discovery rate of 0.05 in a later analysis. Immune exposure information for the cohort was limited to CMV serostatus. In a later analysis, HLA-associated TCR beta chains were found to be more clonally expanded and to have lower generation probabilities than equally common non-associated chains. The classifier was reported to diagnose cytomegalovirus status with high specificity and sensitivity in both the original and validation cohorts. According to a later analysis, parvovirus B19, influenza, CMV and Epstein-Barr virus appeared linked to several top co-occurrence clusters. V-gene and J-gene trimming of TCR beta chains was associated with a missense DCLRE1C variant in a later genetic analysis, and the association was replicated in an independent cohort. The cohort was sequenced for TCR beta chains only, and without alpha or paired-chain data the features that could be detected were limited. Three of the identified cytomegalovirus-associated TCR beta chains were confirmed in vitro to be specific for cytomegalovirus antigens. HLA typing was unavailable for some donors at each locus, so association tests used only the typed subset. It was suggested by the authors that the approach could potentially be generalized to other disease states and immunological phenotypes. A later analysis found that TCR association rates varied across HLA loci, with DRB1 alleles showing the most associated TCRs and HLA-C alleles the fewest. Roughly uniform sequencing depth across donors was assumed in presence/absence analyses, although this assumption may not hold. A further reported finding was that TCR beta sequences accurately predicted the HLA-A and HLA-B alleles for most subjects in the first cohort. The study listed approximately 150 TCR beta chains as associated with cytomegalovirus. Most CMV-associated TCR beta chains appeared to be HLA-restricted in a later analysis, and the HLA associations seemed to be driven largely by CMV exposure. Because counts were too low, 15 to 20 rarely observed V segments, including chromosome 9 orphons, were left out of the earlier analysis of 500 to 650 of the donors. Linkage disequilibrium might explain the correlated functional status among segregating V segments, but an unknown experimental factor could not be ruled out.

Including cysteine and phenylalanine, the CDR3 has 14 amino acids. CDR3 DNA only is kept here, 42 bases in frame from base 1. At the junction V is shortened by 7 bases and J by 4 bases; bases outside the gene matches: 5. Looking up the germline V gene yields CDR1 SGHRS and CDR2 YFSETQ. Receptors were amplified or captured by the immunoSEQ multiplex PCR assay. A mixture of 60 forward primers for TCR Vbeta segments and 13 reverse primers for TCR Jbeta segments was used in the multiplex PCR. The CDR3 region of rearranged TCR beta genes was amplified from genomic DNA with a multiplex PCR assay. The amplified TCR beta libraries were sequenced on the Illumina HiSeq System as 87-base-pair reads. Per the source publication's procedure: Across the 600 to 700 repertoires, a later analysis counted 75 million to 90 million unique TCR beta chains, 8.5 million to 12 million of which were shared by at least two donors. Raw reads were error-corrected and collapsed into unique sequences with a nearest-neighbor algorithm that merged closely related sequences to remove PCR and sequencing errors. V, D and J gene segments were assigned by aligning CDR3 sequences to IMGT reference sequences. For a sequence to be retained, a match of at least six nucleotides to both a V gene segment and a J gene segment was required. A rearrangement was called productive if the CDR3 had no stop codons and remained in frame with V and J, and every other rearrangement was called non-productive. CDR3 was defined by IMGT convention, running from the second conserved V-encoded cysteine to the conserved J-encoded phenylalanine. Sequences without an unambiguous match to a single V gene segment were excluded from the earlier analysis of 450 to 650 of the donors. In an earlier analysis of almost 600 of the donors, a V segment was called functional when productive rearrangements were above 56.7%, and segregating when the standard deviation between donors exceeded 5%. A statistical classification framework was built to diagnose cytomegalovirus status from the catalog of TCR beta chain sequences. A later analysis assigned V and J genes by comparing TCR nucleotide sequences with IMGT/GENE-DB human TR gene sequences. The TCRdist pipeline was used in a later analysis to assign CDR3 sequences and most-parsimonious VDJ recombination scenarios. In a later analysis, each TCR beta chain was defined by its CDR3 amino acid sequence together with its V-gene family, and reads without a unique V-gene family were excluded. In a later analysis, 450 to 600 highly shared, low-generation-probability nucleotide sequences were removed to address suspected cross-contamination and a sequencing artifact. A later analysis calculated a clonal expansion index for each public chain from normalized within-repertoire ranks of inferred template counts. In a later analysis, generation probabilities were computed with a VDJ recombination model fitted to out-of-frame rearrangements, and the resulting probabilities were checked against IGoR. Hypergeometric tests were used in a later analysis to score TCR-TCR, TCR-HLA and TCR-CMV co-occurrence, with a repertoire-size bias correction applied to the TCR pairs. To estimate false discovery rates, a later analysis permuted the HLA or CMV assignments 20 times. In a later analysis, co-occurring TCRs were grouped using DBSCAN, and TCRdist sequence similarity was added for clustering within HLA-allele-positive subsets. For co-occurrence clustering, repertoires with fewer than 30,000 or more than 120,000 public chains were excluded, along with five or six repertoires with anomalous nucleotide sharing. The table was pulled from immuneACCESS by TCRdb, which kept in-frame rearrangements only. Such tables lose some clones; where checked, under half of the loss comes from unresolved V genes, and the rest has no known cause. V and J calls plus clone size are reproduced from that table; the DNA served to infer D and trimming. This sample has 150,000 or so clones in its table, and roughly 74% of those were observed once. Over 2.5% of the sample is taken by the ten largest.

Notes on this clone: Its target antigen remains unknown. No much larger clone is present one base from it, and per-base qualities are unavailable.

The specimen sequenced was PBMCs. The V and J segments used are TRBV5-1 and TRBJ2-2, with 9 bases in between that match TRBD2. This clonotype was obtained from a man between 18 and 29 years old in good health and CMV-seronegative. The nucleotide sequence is TGCGCCAGCCGCGGGGGGGCCGCCACCGGGGAGCTGTTTTTT. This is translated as CASRGGAATGELFF.